This T cell receptor beta chain was profiled in a study of T cells in Graves' hyperthyroidism and ophthalmopathy. V lost 1 base and J 7 bases, leaving 11 bases between the germline ends. There are 13 residues in the CDR3. Germline V gives CDR1 DFQATT, CDR2 SNEGSKA (reference sequence). This clonotype was counted many times. RNA transcripts yielded amplified TCR beta CDR3 regions. HTBI primers were used for first-round RT-PCR of the TCR CDR3. TCRdb independently ran MiXCR on the multiplex PCR reads; one entry per CDR3 protein. The table includes roughly 500,000 distinct CDR3 sequences, around 22% detected once.

The receptor comes from a woman in her twenties or thirties with Graves' ophthalmopathy. Sequenced input: blood. This rearrangement joins TRBV20-1 to TRBJ1-5; a weak D match, TRBD1 (5 bases). The CDR3 loop reads CSARGQGGQPQHF. CDR3 in DNA: TGCAGTGCTAGAGGTCAGGGTGGACAGCCCCAGCATTTT.